Listed here are 15 T cell receptor beta chains from one sample, sequenced in a study of blood T cell repertoires in COVID-19. Using immunoSEQ multiplex PCR, the repertoire was profiled, and TCRdb retains in-frame clones only, with some absent. Of some 300,000 clones detected, about 91% appear once; the ten largest clones hold under 8%. Source material: peripheral blood. The origin of the receptors is a woman aged 25 to 39 who had recovered from COVID-19.

About this clone: Other DNA sequences in this sample translate to the same CDR3. The genes are TRBV2 and TRBJ1-2; D unclear. V lost 3 bases and J 3 bases, leaving 8 bases between the germline ends. Germline V gives CDR1 SNHLY, CDR2 FYNNEI. There are 13 residues in the CDR3. The CDR3 here is CASSDPRDYGYTF. The CDR3 DNA sequence: TGTGCCAGCAGTGACCCCCGGGACTATGGCTACACCTTC.

This clone was counted once. This sequence joins TRBV6-2 or TRBV6-3 and TRBJ2-5; tentatively, D is TRBD1 (6 bases). Germline loops: CDR1 MNHEY, CDR2 SVGEGT. V shed 5 bases and J shed 1 base, with 11 bases lying between them. This CDR3 region has 14 residues. The CDR3 coding sequence is TGTGCCAGCAGTGGGACGGACAGCCAAGAGACCCAGTACTTC. The encoded protein is CASSGTDSQETQYF.

The chain links TRBV10-3 to TRBJ1-5; TRBD1 might be the D (6 bases). The germline V gene encodes CDR1 ENHRY and CDR2 SYGVKD. The CDR3 spans 14 residues. The ends were cut back, 0 bases at V and 7 bases at J, with 10 bases in the middle. The CDR3 nucleotides read TGTGCCATCAGTGAGTCGGTGCAGGGGCAGCCCCAGCATTTT. Its protein product is CAISESVQGQPQHF.

This clone was detected only a few times. J is TRBJ2-7 and V is TRBV2; D is possibly TRBD1 (6 bases). In germline, CDR1 is SNHLY, CDR2 FYNNEI. The CDR3 covers 13 residues. V was pared by 6 bases and J by 11 bases, with 20 bases between. In DNA, the CDR3 is TGTGCCAGCAGAGAGATCCCCAGGGGATTGGAGTACTTC. Protein sequence: CASREIPRGLEYF.

This chain uses TRBV28 with TRBJ1-2; TRBD1 is a possible D gene (6 bases). Germline V gene lookup returns CDR1 MDHEN and CDR2 SYDVKM. The CDR3 sequence is 15 residues long. Trimming removed 5 bases at V and 5 bases at J, with 18 bases between. The CDR3 region has the DNA TGTGCCAGCAGTAGGACAGTGCCTTTGGGGTATGGCTACACCTTC. Protein sequence: CASSRTVPLGYGYTF.

This clone was found once. This chain uses TRBV11-2 with TRBJ2-2; D perhaps matches TRBD1 (6 bases). Trimming left V 4 bases short and J 2 bases short, with 17 bases between. The CDR3 length is 17 residues. CDR1 and CDR2 (germline): SGHAT, FQNNGV. The CDR3 loop reads CASSSPRGSHNTGELFF. Written as DNA, the CDR3 is TGTGCCAGCAGCTCCCCTAGGGGGTCCCATAACACCGGGGAGCTGTTTTTT.

The J gene is TRBJ2-7, the V gene TRBV4-2; D is perhaps TRBD1 (5 bases). V dropped 1 base and J dropped 2 bases, with 15 bases sitting between them. This CDR3 has 16 residues. Germline CDR1 and CDR2: LGHNA and YNFKEQ. The CDR3 coding sequence is TGTGCCAGCAGCCAAGTCATGACAGCCTATACCTACGAGCAGTACTTC. Its protein is CASSQVMTAYTYEQYF.

This clone was observed once. The rearrangement links TRBV28 to TRBJ1-2; perhaps TRBD1 as D (6 bases). The CDR3 contains 14 residues. Trimming shortened V by 7 bases and J by 1 base, and 13 bases separated the two germline ends. Germline values: CDR1 MDHEN, CDR2 SYDVKM. Written as DNA, the CDR3 is TGTGCCAGCAAGACCCACAGGGTTAACTATGGCTACACCTTC. It is translated as CASKTHRVNYGYTF.

The rearrangement links TRBV3-1 (or the pseudogene TRBV3-2) to TRBJ2-5; 7 positions match TRBD2. J gave up 5 bases and V 10 bases, and 10 bases lay outside the gene matches. This CDR3 spans 13 amino acids. Germline CDR1 is LGHDT and CDR2 is YNNKEL (reference sequence). The DNA for the CDR3 is TGTGCCACCCGAGGGAGGGCACGCGAGACCCAGTACTTC. Protein sequence: CATRGRARETQYF.

The chain uses TRBV4-2 and TRBJ2-1, with D possibly matching TRBD1 (6 bases). Germline CDR1 reads LGHNA; CDR2 reads YNFKEQ. The CDR3 totals 15 residues. The ends were cut back, 6 bases at V and 9 bases at J, with 21 bases in the middle. This chain's CDR3 is CASSISQGQGGEQFF. CDR3 DNA sequence: TGTGCCAGCAGTATAAGTCAGGGGCAGGGTGGTGAGCAGTTCTTC.

About this clone itself: This sample includes further DNA sequences coding for the same CDR3. This chain uses TRBV12-3 or TRBV12-4 with TRBJ1-6; D remains ambiguous. The length of the CDR3 is 13 residues. V lost 4 bases and J 6 bases, leaving 7 bases between the germline ends. The CDR3 DNA sequence: TGTGCCAGCAGTTCACGGGGTAATTCACCCCTCCACTTT. Amino acids: CASSSRGNSPLHF.

The table lists this clone with a count of one. The chain uses TRBV10-3 and TRBJ2-7, with 8 bases aligning to TRBD1. This CDR3 contains 14 residues. Germline CDR1 and CDR2: ENHRY and SYGVKD. Unmatched junction bases numbered 5, after V lost 7 bases and J lost 0 bases. The chain's CDR3 is CAIMRQGASYEQYF. In DNA form, the CDR3 reads TGTGCCATCATGCGTCAGGGGGCCTCCTACGAGCAGTACTTC.

V usage is TRBV24-1 and J usage is TRBJ2-6; a possible D gene is TRBD1 (6 bases). CDR3 length: 17 amino acids. The germline V gene encodes CDR1 KGHDR and CDR2 SFDVKD. Trimming took 5 bases from V and 1 from J, leaving 14 bases between them. CDR3 in amino acids: CATSGPGQISGANVLTF. CDR3 in DNA: TGTGCCACCAGTGGCCCGGGACAAATTTCTGGGGCCAACGTCCTGACTTTC.

This clone was seen just once. This rearrangement joins TRBV28 to TRBJ2-7; tentative D call: TRBD1 (6 bases). CDR3 length: 13 residues. Trimming stripped 4 bases from V and 0 bases from J, with 7 bases between. The V gene's germline CDR1 is MDHEN and CDR2 SYDVKM. The CDR3 reads CASSWGPSYEQYF. The CDR3, as DNA: TGTGCCAGCAGTTGGGGGCCCTCCTACGAGCAGTACTTC.

The gene calls are TRBV7-2 and TRBJ2-5, with 12 bases aligning to TRBD2. There are 17 residues in the CDR3. The germline gives CDR1 SGHTA, CDR2 FQGNSA. Trimming cost V 4 bases and J 2 bases; bases outside gene matches: 8. In DNA form, the CDR3 reads TGTGCCAGCAGCTCGAAGACTAGCGGGGGACTGCAAGAGACCCAGTACTTC. This codes for CASSSKTSGGLQETQYF. Combining the CDR3 with reference TRBV7-2 and TRBJ2-5 gives the whole variable domain GAGVSQSPSNKVTEKGKDVELRCDPISGHTALYWYRQSLGQGLEFLIYFQGNSAPDKSGLPSDRFSAERTGGSVSTLTIQRTQQEDSAVYLCASSSKTSGGLQETQYFGPGTRLLVL.